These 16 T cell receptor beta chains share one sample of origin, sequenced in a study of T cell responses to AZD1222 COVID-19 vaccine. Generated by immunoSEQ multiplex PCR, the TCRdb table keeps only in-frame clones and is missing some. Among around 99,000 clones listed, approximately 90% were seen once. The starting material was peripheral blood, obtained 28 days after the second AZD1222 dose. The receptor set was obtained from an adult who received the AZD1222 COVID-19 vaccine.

The CDR3 sequence is CASSETSGSSYNEQFF. As DNA, the CDR3 is TGTGCCAGCAGTGAGACTAGCGGTAGCTCCTACAATGAGCAGTTCTTC. V and J are TRBV2 and TRBJ2-1; TRBD2 matches 9 bases. The CDR3 is made up of 16 amino acids. Germline loops: CDR1 SNHLY, CDR2 FYNNEI. The V and J ends lost 3 bases and 0 bases, in that order; junction bases with no gene match: 3. Supplemented by reference TRBV2 and TRBJ2-1, the full variable domain reads EPEVTQTPSHQVTQMGQEVILRCVPISNHLYFYWYRQILGQKVEFLVSFYNNEISEKSEIFDDQFSVERPDGSNFTLKIRSTKLEDSAMYFCASSETSGSSYNEQFFGPGTRLTVL.

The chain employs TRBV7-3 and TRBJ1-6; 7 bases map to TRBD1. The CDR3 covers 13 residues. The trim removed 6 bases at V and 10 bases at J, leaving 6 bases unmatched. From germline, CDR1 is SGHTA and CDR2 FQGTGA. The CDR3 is CASRKQGKSPLHF. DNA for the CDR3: TGTGCCAGCAGGAAACAGGGGAAATCACCCCTCCACTTT.

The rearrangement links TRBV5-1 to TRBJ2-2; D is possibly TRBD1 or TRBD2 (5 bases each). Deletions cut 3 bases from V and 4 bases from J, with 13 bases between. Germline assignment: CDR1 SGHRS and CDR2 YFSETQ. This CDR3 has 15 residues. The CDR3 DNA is TGCGCCAGCAGCTGGAGCAGGGCGGGCACCGGGGAGCTGTTTTTT. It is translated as CASSWSRAGTGELFF.

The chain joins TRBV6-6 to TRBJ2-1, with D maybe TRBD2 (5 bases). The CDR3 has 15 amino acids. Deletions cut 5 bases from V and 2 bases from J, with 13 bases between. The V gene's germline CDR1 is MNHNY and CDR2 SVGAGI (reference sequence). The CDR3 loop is CASSRSIGAYNEQFF. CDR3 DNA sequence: TGTGCCAGCAGTCGATCCATCGGGGCCTACAATGAGCAGTTCTTC.

CDR3 bases: TGTGCCAGCAGTTACTCGGGGATGAACTACTATGGCTACACCTTC. It yields the protein CASSYSGMNYYGYTF. This chain joins TRBV6-5 and TRBJ1-2; D gene uncertain. The germline gives CDR1 MNHEY, CDR2 SVGAGI. V lost 0 bases to trimming and J lost 3 bases, with 11 bases between them. CDR3 length: 15 residues.

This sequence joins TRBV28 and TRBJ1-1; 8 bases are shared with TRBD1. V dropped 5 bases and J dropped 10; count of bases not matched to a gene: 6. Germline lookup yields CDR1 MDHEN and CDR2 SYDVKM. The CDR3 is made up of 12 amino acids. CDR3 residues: CASSPQGVRAFF. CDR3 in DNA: TGTGCCAGCAGTCCACAGGGGGTTAGAGCTTTCTTT. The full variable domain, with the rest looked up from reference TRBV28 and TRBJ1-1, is DVKVTQSSRYLVKRTGEKVFLECVQDMDHENMFWYRQDPGLGLRLIYFSYDVKMKEKGDIPEGYSVSREKKERFSLILESASTNQTSMYLCASSPQGVRAFFGQGTRLTVV.

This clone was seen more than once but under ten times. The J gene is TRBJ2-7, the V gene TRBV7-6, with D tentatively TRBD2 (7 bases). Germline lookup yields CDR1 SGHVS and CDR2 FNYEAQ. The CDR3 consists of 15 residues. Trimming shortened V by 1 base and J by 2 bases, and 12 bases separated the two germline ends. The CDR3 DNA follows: TGTGCCAGCAGCTTAGGAGGGGGGGATACCTACGAGCAGTACTTC. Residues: CASSLGGGDTYEQYF.

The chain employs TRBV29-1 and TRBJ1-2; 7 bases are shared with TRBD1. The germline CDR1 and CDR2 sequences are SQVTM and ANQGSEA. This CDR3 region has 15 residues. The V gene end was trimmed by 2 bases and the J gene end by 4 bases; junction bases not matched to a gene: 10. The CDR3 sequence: CSVEPPGGSLYGYTF. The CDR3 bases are TGCAGCGTTGAACCCCCAGGGGGTTCCCTCTATGGCTACACCTTC. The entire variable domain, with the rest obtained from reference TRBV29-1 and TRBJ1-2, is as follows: SAVISQKPSRDICQRGTSLTIQCQVDSQVTMMFWYRQQPGQSLTLIATANQGSEATYESGFVIDKFPISRPNLTFSTLTVSNMSPEDSSIYLCSVEPPGGSLYGYTFGSGTRLTVV.

The CDR3 bases are TGCGCCAGCAGCTTCCGGGACAGGGGATCGGAAAAACTGTTTTTT. This translates into CASSFRDRGSEKLFF. The J gene is TRBJ1-4, the V gene TRBV5-1; 10 bases align to TRBD1. The germline CDR1 and CDR2 sequences are SGHRS and YFSETQ. V lost 2 bases to trimming and J lost 8 bases; unmatched junction nucleotides: 6. The CDR3 runs 15 residues.

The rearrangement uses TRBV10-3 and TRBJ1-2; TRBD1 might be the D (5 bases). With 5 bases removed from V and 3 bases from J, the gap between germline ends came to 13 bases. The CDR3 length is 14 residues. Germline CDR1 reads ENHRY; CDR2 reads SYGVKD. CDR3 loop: CAISTPGDYYGYTF. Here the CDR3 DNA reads TGTGCCATCAGTACACCGGGGGACTACTATGGCTACACCTTC.

The CDR3 is CASSLVGGNTEAFF. In nucleotides, the CDR3 is TGTGCCAGCAGCTTAGTAGGGGGGAACACTGAAGCTTTCTTT. The chain is built from TRBV11-2 and TRBJ1-1, with a tentative D call TRBD1 (6 bases). Germline V CDR1 and CDR2: SGHAT, FQNNGV. V was clipped by 1 base and J by 1 base, with 7 bases between them. The CDR3 contains 14 residues.

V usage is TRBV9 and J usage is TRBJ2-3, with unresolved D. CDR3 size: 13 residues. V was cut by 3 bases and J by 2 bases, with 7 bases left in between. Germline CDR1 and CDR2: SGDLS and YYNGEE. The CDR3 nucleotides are TGTGCCAGCAGCGCCGCGGTCACAGATACGCAGTATTTT. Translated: CASSAAVTDTQYF.

The CDR3 nucleotides are TGTGCCAGTAGTTACCCCGAATGGAACACCATATATTTT. Its translation is CASSYPEWNTIYF. The V gene is TRBV19, the J gene TRBJ1-3, with D unclear. Between the trimmed V and J ends, which lost 5 bases and 7 bases, there was a span of 12 bases. The CDR3 is made up of 13 amino acids. Germline V CDR1 and CDR2: LNHDA, SQIVND (reference sequence).

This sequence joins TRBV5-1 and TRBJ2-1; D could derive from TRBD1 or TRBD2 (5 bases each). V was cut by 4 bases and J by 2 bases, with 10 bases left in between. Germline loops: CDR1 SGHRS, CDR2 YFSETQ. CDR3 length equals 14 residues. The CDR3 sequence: CASSGGTAYNEQFF. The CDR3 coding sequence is TGCGCCAGCAGCGGTGGGACCGCCTACAATGAGCAGTTCTTC.

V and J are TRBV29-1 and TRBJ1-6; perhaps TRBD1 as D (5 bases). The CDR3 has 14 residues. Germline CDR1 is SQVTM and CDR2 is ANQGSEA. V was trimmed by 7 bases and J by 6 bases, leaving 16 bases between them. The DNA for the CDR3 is TGCAGCGCTCAAACGGGGGGGTTTAATTCACCCCTCCACTTT. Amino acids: CSAQTGGFNSPLHF.

CDR3 sequence: CASSYWASGADTDTQYF. The DNA of the CDR3 is TGTGCCAGCAGTTACTGGGCTAGCGGGGCCGATACAGATACGCAGTATTTT. The genes are TRBV6-2 or TRBV6-3 and TRBJ2-3; TRBD2 agrees at 9 bases. The CDR3 contains 17 residues. V was pared by 1 base and J by 3 bases, with 8 bases of the junction left unmatched. Germline values: CDR1 MNHEY, CDR2 SVGEGT.